The 11 T cell receptor beta chains presented below share a single source sample, sequenced in a study of T-cell memory formation after mild COVID-19. TCRdb ran MiXCR on the 5' RACE reads and lists one entry per CDR3 protein. The repertoire has just over 400,000 distinct CDR3 sequences, 20% to 30% of them found once; the top ten carry around 13%. The sequenced sample was PBMCs or a T cell subset sorted from them (not recorded which). These TCRs come from an adult woman who had mild COVID-19 (a few samples of this study predate the infection). Cell type and time point are not known.

This clonotype has more than one count but fewer than ten. The rearrangement uses TRBV6-6 and TRBJ1-5; 7 bases agree with TRBD1. The CDR3 loop spans 15 amino acids. Germline CDR1 and CDR2: MNHNY and SVGAGI (reference sequence). Losses at the gene ends were 3 bases for V and 5 bases for J; bases not matched to a gene: 7. CDR3 residues: CASSYRQGSDQPQHF. CDR3 in DNA: TGTGCCAGCAGTTATCGACAGGGTTCGGATCAGCCCCAGCATTTT.

The rearrangement joins TRBV10-2 to TRBJ1-1, with D hard to call. The CDR3 has 13 residues. CDR1 is WSHSY and CDR2 is SAAADI in the germline V gene. Trimming stripped 3 bases from V and 0 bases from J, with 5 bases between. CDR3 in DNA: TGCGCCAGCAGTGACAATATGAACACTGAAGCTTTCTTT. Amino acids: CASSDNMNTEAFF.

A few counts support this clonotype. The J gene is TRBJ2-2, the V gene TRBV12-3 or TRBV12-4, with TRBD2 as a possible D gene (5 bases). CDR3 length: 15 amino acids. The V end was cut by 5 bases, the J end by 3 bases, with 13 bases between. CDR3 amino acids: CASSTGGSDTGELFF. CDR3 DNA: TGTGCCAGCAGTACCGGCGGTAGCGACACCGGGGAGCTGTTTTTT.

This clonotype appeared a few times. This chain connects TRBV5-6 to TRBJ1-6; 8 nucleotides line up with TRBD1. V gave up 4 bases and J gave up 9 bases; unmatched junction bases: 6. Looked up from germline, CDR1 is SGHDT and CDR2 is YYEEEE. The CDR3 has 14 amino acids. CDR3 sequence: CASSTGQGGSPLHF. The CDR3 region has the DNA TGTGCCAGCAGCACCGGACAGGGCGGTTCACCCCTCCACTTT.

J is TRBJ2-1 and V is TRBV15; D is possibly TRBD2 (6 bases). Germline-derived CDR1 and CDR2 are LNHNV and YYDKDF (reference sequence). The length of the CDR3 is 15 residues. Trimming stripped 0 bases from V and 5 bases from J, with 11 bases between. Here the CDR3 reads CATSRERGRNNEQFF. DNA of the CDR3: TGTGCCACCAGCAGAGAGCGGGGTCGGAACAATGAGCAGTTCTTC.

This clonotype was seen more than once but under ten times. CDR3 sequence (DNA): TGTGCCAGCAGCCAATCCAGGGGGAGTGGCTATGGCTACACCTTC. This gives the protein CASSQSRGSGYGYTF. The rearrangement uses TRBV4-2 and TRBJ1-2; TRBD1 aligns across 7 bases. V lost 2 bases and J lost 4; bases outside the gene matches: 7. This CDR3 is 15 amino acids long. Germline CDR1 and CDR2: LGHNA and YNFKEQ.

The chain combines TRBV24-1 with TRBJ2-3; TRBD2 matches 14 bases. The CDR3 covers 16 residues. After removal of 3 bases from V and 7 bases from J, the junction contained 5 bases not matched to a gene. Looked up from germline, CDR1 is KGHDR and CDR2 is SFDVKD. The CDR3 loop is CATSDAGTSGSNTQYF. CDR3 coding DNA: TGTGCCACCAGTGATGCCGGGACTAGCGGGAGCAATACGCAGTATTTT.

This chain connects TRBV4-1 to TRBJ2-4; D remains ambiguous. The CDR3 sequence is 14 residues long. The V end lost 4 bases, the J end lost 5 bases, and 12 bases lay between the germline ends. From germline, CDR1 is MGHRA and CDR2 YSYEKL. The CDR3 nucleotides read TGCGCCAGCAGCCTCAGGCTCTCTGAAAACATTCAGTACTTC. It translates to CASSLRLSENIQYF.

The rearrangement uses TRBV6-5 and TRBJ2-7, with 11 nucleotides matching TRBD2. CDR3 length: 14 residues. V trimming: 5 bases; J trimming: 2 bases; junction bases outside the gene matches: 2. Germline V lookup: CDR1 MNHEY, CDR2 SVGAGI. The CDR3 region has the DNA TGTGCCAGCAGTCGGGGACTAGCGGCCTACGAGCAGTACTTC. It specifies CASSRGLAAYEQYF.

J is TRBJ1-2 and V is TRBV10-3; possible D gene TRBD1, 6 bases. The CDR3 loop spans 16 amino acids. V was pared by 5 bases and J by 1 base, with 17 bases between. CDR1 and CDR2 from the germline V gene are ENHRY and SYGVKD. Here the CDR3 reads CAISPGGGAVNYGYTF. The CDR3 DNA reads TGTGCCATCAGTCCCGGAGGGGGGGCAGTTAACTATGGCTACACCTTC.

This chain links TRBV6-2 or TRBV6-3 with TRBJ2-5; 8 bases match TRBD2. CDR3 length: 14 amino acids. V was clipped by 6 bases and J by 5 bases; unmatched bases: 8. CDR1 and CDR2 (germline): MNHEY, SVGEGT. CDR3: CASRPGLVVETQYF. DNA for the CDR3: TGTGCCAGCAGACCGGGACTAGTAGTGGAGACCCAGTACTTC.